The present TCR beta chain was sequenced within a study of shared clonotypes between healthy human individuals. As for the study in general: Three plates each covered CD4 naive and memory; CD8 naive two, CD8 memory one.

Germline lookup yields CDR1 MNHEY and CDR2 SVGAGI. Trimming stripped 0 bases from V and 1 base from J, with 6 bases between. The CDR3 length is 14 residues. TCRdb's copy holds only in-frame clones and misses some; the assay was immunoSEQ multiplex PCR. The table shows about 2.4 million clones, with 80% to 95% occurring only once. The sample taken for sequencing was naive CD4+ T cells from PBMCs. Subset defined: CD45RA+ positively selected. This chain connects TRBV6-5 to TRBJ2-5; D is undetermined. The source of this sequence is a man between 18 and 35 years old in good health. Some clones in this sample may be carry-over from other donors' samples. The CDR3 DNA reads as TGTGCCAGCAGTTACTCGGCTAGCCAAGAGACCCAGTACTTC. Translation: CASSYSASQETQYF.